The source of this T cell receptor (beta chain) is a study of monozygotic twins with cystic fibrosis. Study-level information: With roughly 16 PCR cycles, barcoded libraries came from around 3 micrograms of fragmented DNA. Points from the study as a whole: Clonality was generally low (median about 0.01), higher in the most severe patients.

The germline V gene has CDR1 LNHDA and CDR2 SQIVND (reference sequence). The V end lost 6 bases, the J end lost 4 bases, and 15 bases lay between the germline ends. The CDR3 runs to 15 residues. The repertoire was sequenced with immunoSEQ multiplex PCR; TCRdb's copy has only in-frame clones and lacks some. The sample includes about 19,000 clones, approximately 96% of them seen just once. As to this clone: Its antigen is not identified.

Sequencing was performed on blood. The clonotype originates from a woman aged 30 to 39 with cystic fibrosis. This sequence joins TRBV19 and TRBJ2-2; D gene ambiguous. The CDR3 nucleotides are TGTGCCAGTAGGACCACGGGCCAAAGCACCGGGGAGCTGTTTTTT. Protein product: CASRTTGQSTGELFF. Using reference TRBV19 and TRBJ2-2 for the parts outside the CDR3, the full variable domain is DGGITQSPKYLFRKEGQNVTLSCEQNLNHDAMYWYRQDPGQGLRLIYYSQIVNDFQKGDIAEGYSVSREKKESFPLTVTSAQKNPTAFYLCASRTTGQSTGELFFGEGSRLTVL.